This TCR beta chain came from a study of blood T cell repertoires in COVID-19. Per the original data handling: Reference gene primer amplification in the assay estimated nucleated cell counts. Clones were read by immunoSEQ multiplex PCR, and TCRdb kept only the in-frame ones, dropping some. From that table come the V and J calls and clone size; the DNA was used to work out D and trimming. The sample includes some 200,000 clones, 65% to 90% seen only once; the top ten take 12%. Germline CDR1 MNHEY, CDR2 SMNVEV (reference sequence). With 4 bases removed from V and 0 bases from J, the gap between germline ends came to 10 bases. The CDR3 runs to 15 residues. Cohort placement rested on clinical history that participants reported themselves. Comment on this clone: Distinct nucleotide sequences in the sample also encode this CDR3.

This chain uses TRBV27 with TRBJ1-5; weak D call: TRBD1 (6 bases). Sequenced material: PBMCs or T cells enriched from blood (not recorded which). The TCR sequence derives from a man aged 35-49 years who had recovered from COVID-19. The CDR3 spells CASSSGQNSNQPQHF. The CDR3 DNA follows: TGTGCCAGCAGTTCAGGACAGAATAGCAATCAGCCCCAGCATTTT.